This TCR beta chain was sequenced in a study of blood T cell repertoires in COVID-19. Turning to the study itself: Sites across the United States, Italy and Spain contributed samples from acute and convalescent COVID-19. T cells, B-cell-depleted T cells, or PBMCs supplied cDNA or gDNA.

The V and J ends lost 5 bases and 2 bases, in that order; junction bases with no gene match: 5. Germline V lookup: CDR1 MNHEY, CDR2 SMNVEV (reference sequence). This CDR3 contains 17 residues. Authors' processing steps: For nucleated cells, counts were estimated from reference gene primer amplification. Clones were sequenced by immunoSEQ multiplex PCR, and TCRdb holds only the in-frame ones, with some missing. That table gives V, J and clone size, and the DNA gave D and trimming. The table has about 270,000 clones, nearly 90% seen once. This clonotype was sampled from a woman aged 30 to 39 who had recovered from COVID-19. The rearrangement links TRBV27 to TRBJ2-1; 14 bases line up with TRBD2. Sequenced sample: PBMCs or T cells enriched from blood (not recorded which). In nucleotides, the CDR3 is TGTGCCAGCAGTAAGGGACTAGCGGGGGTGACCTACAATGAGCAGTTCTTC. This translates into CASSKGLAGVTYNEQFF.